The clone carrying this T cell receptor (beta chain) was seen repeatedly, ten times or more. As yet, its antigen is unknown. This CDR3 has 15 amino acids. Germline CDR1 GTSNPN, CDR2 SVGIG (reference sequence). The J segment lost 8 bases and the V segment lost 0 bases, leaving 7 bases of the junction unmatched. This sample stems from a study of molecular identifiers for immune sequencing clone quantification. Study-wide context: Four of five RNA aliquots from approximately 20,000 or 98,000 naive CD8 T cells were sequenced. Regarding the study as a whole: In naive cells, clones above 20 RNA copies held under 1% of molecules, whereas in effector cells they held over 97%. A single cell's spiked Jurkat TCR RNA was reportedly detectable among more than 950,000 naive cells.

TCRdb independently ran MiXCR on the PCR reads; one entry per CDR3 protein. The sample includes under 650,000 distinct CDR3 sequences, 15% to 20% of them seen just once. Investigators produced naive CD8 libraries from 20,000 to 1,000,000 sorted cells, drawing on 10%, 30% or 50% RNA. The source of this sequence is a human donor in good health. Some libraries in this study had Jurkat cell RNA spiked in. The chain couples TRBV30 to TRBJ2-1, with TRBD2 matching over 10 bases. Source material: naive CD8+ T cells from blood, with Jurkat cell RNA spiked in. Subset of the sample: FACS-sorted CD8+CD4-CCR7+CD45RA+ naive T cells. The CDR3 protein is CAWSVGIAGGDEQFF. For the CDR3, the DNA is TGTGCCTGGAGTGTTGGAATAGCGGGGGGTGATGAGCAGTTCTTC.